These 27 T cell receptor beta chains were sequenced from one sample in a study of PD-L1 blockade in urothelial cancer. Sequenced by immunoSEQ multiplex PCR; TCRdb stores in-frame clones only, minus some. The repertoire consists of about 100,000 clones, with about 89% occurring once and the leading ten covering roughly 0.93%. The material sequenced was PBMCs, taken around atezolizumab (anti-PD-L1) treatment. These receptors came from a woman of 80 years or more with urothelial cancer.

The rearrangement uses TRBV4-2 and TRBJ2-1, with D possibly matching TRBD1 (5 bases). The CDR3 loop spans 14 amino acids. The V and J ends lost 4 bases and 6 bases respectively, with 13 bases between them. Germline V gives CDR1 LGHNA, CDR2 YNFKEQ. DNA of the CDR3: TGTGCCAGCAGCCCCCCAGGGCCCAGCAATGAGCAGTTCTTC. It specifies CASSPPGPSNEQFF.

V and J are TRBV5-4 and TRBJ2-5; 14 bases fit TRBD2. Trimming cost V 5 bases and J 5 bases; bases outside gene matches: 8. The CDR3 is 16 residues long. Germline V gene data show CDR1 as SGHNT and CDR2 as YYREEE (reference sequence). The DNA for the CDR3 is TGTGCCAGCAGTTCCGGGACTAGCGGGAGAAAGGAGACCCAGTACTTC. This sequence encodes CASSSGTSGRKETQYF.

The gene calls are TRBV28 and TRBJ2-3; 7 nucleotides agree with TRBD2. The junction had 14 bases not matched to a gene; V was cut back by 1 base and J by 7 bases. The CDR3 spans 17 residues. Germline V CDR1 and CDR2: MDHEN, SYDVKM. CDR3 coding DNA: TGTGCCAGCAGTTTATTCATAGGGGCCGGGGGGAGGAATACGCAGTATTTT. Its protein is CASSLFIGAGGRNTQYF. Complete variable domain (other parts from reference TRBV28 and TRBJ2-3): DVKVTQSSRYLVKRTGEKVFLECVQDMDHENMFWYRQDPGLGLRLIYFSYDVKMKEKGDIPEGYSVSREKKERFSLILESASTNQTSMYLCASSLFIGAGGRNTQYFGPGTRLTVL.

The rearrangement links TRBV28 to TRBJ1-2; a possible D gene is TRBD1 (6 bases). The V end was cut by 1 base, the J end by 4 bases, with 13 bases between. The V gene's germline CDR1 is MDHEN and CDR2 SYDVKM. The CDR3 consists of 15 residues. The CDR3 sequence: CASSLSPGEGYGYTF. CDR3 coding DNA: TGTGCCAGCAGTTTATCCCCAGGGGAGGGCTATGGCTACACCTTC.

This sequence joins TRBV5-5 and TRBJ2-7, with 8 nucleotides matching TRBD1. J gave up 2 bases and V 4 bases, and 8 bases lay outside the gene matches. This CDR3 comprises 15 residues. Germline CDR1 is SGHKS and CDR2 is YYEKEE (reference sequence). The chain's CDR3 is CASSPGGQATYEQYF. The CDR3, as DNA: TGTGCCAGCAGCCCCGGGGGACAGGCTACCTACGAGCAGTACTTC.

The rearrangement uses TRBV4-2 and TRBJ1-3, with TRBD1 identical over 7 bases. Trimming took 1 base from V and 6 from J; bases not matched to a gene: 3. Germline V gene data show CDR1 as LGHNA and CDR2 as YNFKEQ. There are 14 residues in the CDR3. CDR3 loop: CASSQAGQSNTIYF. The DNA for the CDR3 is TGTGCCAGCAGCCAAGCGGGACAGTCAAACACCATATATTTT.

The chain has TRBV30 and TRBJ1-5; 9 bases agree with TRBD1. The CDR3 spans 13 residues. Germline lookup yields CDR1 GTSNPN and CDR2 SVGIG (reference sequence). The ends lost 5 bases at V and 4 bases at J; junction bases unmatched: 3. The CDR3 loop reads CAWGQGPNQPQHF. As DNA, the CDR3 is TGTGCCTGGGGACAGGGGCCTAATCAGCCCCAGCATTTT.

The chain recombines TRBV5-1 with TRBJ2-2, with TRBD1 matching over 7 bases. This CDR3 comprises 15 residues. With 4 bases clipped from V and 4 bases from J, the junction kept 7 bases outside the gene matches. CDR1 and CDR2 from the germline V gene are SGHRS and YFSETQ. The CDR3 reads CASSLTGQPTGELFF. In nucleotides, the CDR3 is TGCGCCAGCAGCCTTACGGGACAGCCCACCGGGGAGCTGTTTTTT.

About this clone itself: The sample contains more than one DNA sequence encoding this CDR3. The rearrangement uses TRBV18 and TRBJ2-7; D is possibly TRBD2 (6 bases). V was cut by 0 bases and J by 1 base, with 7 bases left in between. Germline V gene lookup returns CDR1 KGHSH and CDR2 LQKENI. CDR3 length equals 14 residues. The CDR3 region is CASSPPGGSYEQYF. Written as DNA, the CDR3 is TGTGCCAGCTCACCACCGGGGGGTTCCTACGAGCAGTACTTC.

V usage is TRBV5-1 and J usage is TRBJ2-7, with TRBD1 matching 9 bases. The trim removed 3 bases at V and 2 bases at J, leaving 6 bases unmatched. The CDR3 contains 15 residues. Germline CDR1 and CDR2: SGHRS and YFSETQ. CDR3 sequence (DNA): TGCGCCAGCAGCTCCAGACAGGGGGTCCCCTACGAGCAGTACTTC. Its protein is CASSSRQGVPYEQYF.

This chain uses TRBV7-6 with TRBJ1-5; D might be TRBD1 (5 bases). The CDR3 covers 13 residues. Deletions cut 5 bases from V and 4 bases from J, with 9 bases between. The germline gives CDR1 SGHVS, CDR2 FNYEAQ. CDR3 sequence: CASSTGPNQPQHF. DNA of the CDR3: TGTGCCAGCAGCACAGGCCCAAATCAGCCCCAGCATTTT. Drawing the rest from reference TRBV7-6 and TRBJ1-5, the complete variable domain is GAGVSQSPRYKVTKRGQDVALRCDPISGHVSLYWYRQALGQGPEFLTYFNYEAQQDKSGLPNDRFSAERPEGSISTLTIQRTEQRDSAMYRCASSTGPNQPQHFGDGTRLSIL.

The chain combines TRBV7-8 with TRBJ1-1; D is ambiguous. Between the trimmed V and J ends, which lost 1 base and 6 bases, there was a span of 12 bases. CDR3 size: 14 residues. Looked up from germline, CDR1 is SGHVS and CDR2 is FQNEAQ. The CDR3 sequence is CASSLGLEFAEAFF. The CDR3 DNA reads as TGTGCCAGCAGCTTAGGCTTGGAGTTCGCTGAAGCTTTCTTT. Full variable domain (rest looked up from reference TRBV7-8 and TRBJ1-1): GAGVSQSPRYKVAKRGQDVALRCDPISGHVSLFWYQQALGQGPEFLTYFQNEAQLDKSGLPSDRFFAERPEGSVSTLKIQRTQQEDSAVYLCASSLGLEFAEAFFGQGTRLTVV.

The V call is TRBV7-6, the J call TRBJ2-5; TRBD2 matches 11 bases. Germline CDR1 reads SGHVS; CDR2 reads FNYEAQ. V was pared by 5 bases and J by 4 bases, with 9 bases of the junction left unmatched. The length of the CDR3 is 16 residues. Written as DNA, the CDR3 is TGTGCCAGCAGCCCCACCGGTCTAGCGGGAGGAGAGACCCAGTACTTC. Amino acids: CASSPTGLAGGETQYF. Full variable domain (outside the CDR3, taken from reference TRBV7-6 and TRBJ2-5): GAGVSQSPRYKVTKRGQDVALRCDPISGHVSLYWYRQALGQGPEFLTYFNYEAQQDKSGLPNDRFSAERPEGSISTLTIQRTEQRDSAMYRCASSPTGLAGGETQYFGPGTRLLVL.

J is TRBJ1-2 and V is TRBV18; TRBD1 matches at 7 bases. The junction had 7 bases not matched to a gene; V was cut back by 1 base and J by 5 bases. Germline values: CDR1 KGHSH, CDR2 LQKENI. CDR3 length equals 15 residues. This CDR3 is CASSPQGAIGYGYTF. The CDR3 DNA is TGTGCCAGCTCACCACAGGGGGCGATCGGTTATGGCTACACCTTC.

This clone was recorded once. The chain is built from TRBV19 and TRBJ1-1, with 10 bases lining up with TRBD1. Germline loops: CDR1 LNHDA, CDR2 SQIVND (reference sequence). Germline trimming cut 5 bases from V and 0 bases from J; bases unmatched to any gene: 9. This CDR3 is 17 amino acids long. Here the CDR3 DNA reads TGTGCCAGTAGTTCCGACAGGGGGCAGGGGATGAACACTGAAGCTTTCTTT. Protein: CASSSDRGQGMNTEAFF.

This clone appeared a single time. This CDR3 is CASSNNELAGLTDTQYF. The CDR3 region has the DNA TGTGCCAGCAGTAATAATGAACTAGCGGGTCTCACAGATACGCAGTATTTT. V usage is TRBV28 and J usage is TRBJ2-3; 9 bases map to TRBD2. There are 17 residues in the CDR3. Trimming took 5 bases from V and 2 from J; bases not matched to a gene: 11. The germline V gene encodes CDR1 MDHEN and CDR2 SYDVKM.

This clone was counted only a few times. This chain links TRBV6-5 with TRBJ1-1; no firm D call. V was pared by 7 bases and J by 0 bases, with 9 bases between. CDR3 size: 13 residues. Germline assignment: CDR1 MNHEY and CDR2 SVGAGI. In DNA, the CDR3 is TGTGCCAGCACCGGTTTGATGAACACTGAAGCTTTCTTT. As protein: CASTGLMNTEAFF.

This chain uses TRBV5-1 with TRBJ2-5; TRBD2 might be the D (6 bases). The CDR3 is 14 amino acids. Trimming cost V 3 bases and J 3 bases, with 12 bases left between them. Germline V gene data show CDR1 as SGHRS and CDR2 as YFSETQ. CDR3 coding DNA: TGCGCCAGCAGCTCGGGAGAGAGGGAAGAGACCCAGTACTTC. It yields the protein CASSSGEREETQYF.

The rearrangement links TRBV5-6 to TRBJ2-2, with TRBD1 matching 9 bases. V shed 3 bases, J shed 4 bases, and the junction held 7 bases outside the gene matches. Germline-derived CDR1 and CDR2 are SGHDT and YYEEEE. The CDR3 loop spans 16 amino acids. The CDR3 region is CASSSAGTGFTGELFF. The CDR3, as DNA: TGTGCCAGCAGCTCAGCGGGGACAGGGTTCACCGGGGAGCTGTTTTTT. The full variable domain, rest sourced from reference TRBV5-6 and TRBJ2-2, is DAGVTQSPTHLIKTRGQQVTLRCSPKSGHDTVSWYQQALGQGPQFIFQYYEEEERQRGNFPDRFSGHQFPNYSSELNVNALLLGDSALYLCASSSAGTGFTGELFFGEGSRLTVL.

As regards this clone: The sample contains more than one DNA sequence encoding this CDR3. J is TRBJ1-5 and V is TRBV19, with 9 bases that match TRBD1. The trim removed 3 bases at V and 7 bases at J, leaving 4 bases unmatched. Per germline, CDR1 LNHDA and CDR2 SQIVND (reference sequence). The CDR3 totals 14 residues. CDR3 amino acids: CASSMGQGYQPQHF. The CDR3 nucleotides read TGTGCCAGTAGTATGGGACAGGGCTACCAGCCCCAGCATTTT.

The V and J genes are TRBV27 and TRBJ2-3, with 9 bases matching TRBD2. The CDR3 is 15 amino acids. Germline V gives CDR1 MNHEY, CDR2 SMNVEV (reference sequence). The trim removed 10 bases at V and 5 bases at J, leaving 13 bases unmatched. The CDR3 bases are TGTGCCACCCGGCCCATAGCGGGAGTTGGAGATACGCAGTATTTT. Its protein product is CATRPIAGVGDTQYF.

This sequence joins TRBV11-2 and TRBJ1-1, with D perhaps TRBD1 (6 bases). Looked up from germline, CDR1 is SGHAT and CDR2 is FQNNGV. Trimming removed 5 bases at V and 5 bases at J, with 12 bases between. The length of the CDR3 is 13 residues. Written as DNA, the CDR3 is TGTGCCAGCAGCCTACAGGGTTGGACTGAAGCTTTCTTT. It translates to CASSLQGWTEAFF.

This rearrangement joins TRBV13 to TRBJ2-1; the match to TRBD2 covers 7 bases. The V and J ends lost 7 bases and 0 bases, in that order; junction bases with no gene match: 18. Germline V lookup: CDR1 PRHDT, CDR2 FYEKMQ (reference sequence). The CDR3 is 19 amino acids. This CDR3 is CASTPSGGRAYLSYNEQFF. CDR3 nucleotide sequence: TGTGCCAGCACCCCGTCTGGTGGGAGGGCCTATCTCTCCTACAATGAGCAGTTCTTC.

The gene calls are TRBV11-1 and TRBJ1-2; 9 nucleotides line up with TRBD1. Losses at the gene ends were 3 bases for V and 8 bases for J; bases not matched to a gene: 7. In germline, CDR1 is SGHAT, CDR2 FQDESV (reference sequence). The CDR3 extends over 14 amino acids. The CDR3 bases are TGTGCCAGCAGCTTTGGACAGGGGACGGGCGGCTACACCTTC. It yields the protein CASSFGQGTGGYTF.

This rearrangement joins TRBV6-1 to TRBJ1-5; D is unresolved. The germline V gene encodes CDR1 MNHNS and CDR2 SASEGT. V lost 5 bases and J 5 bases, leaving 16 bases between the germline ends. The CDR3 sequence is 15 residues long. The CDR3 loop reads CASSFSLARDQPQHF. CDR3 DNA: TGTGCCAGCAGTTTTTCGCTGGCGAGGGATCAGCCCCAGCATTTT.

The J gene is TRBJ2-7, the V gene TRBV5-4; TRBD2 matches 8 bases. Germline CDR1 reads SGHNT; CDR2 reads YYREEE (reference sequence). The CDR3 covers 13 residues. The V gene end was trimmed by 5 bases and the J gene end by 7 bases; junction bases not matched to a gene: 8. This CDR3 reads CASRYAGGGEQYF. CDR3 in DNA: TGTGCCAGCAGGTATGCGGGAGGCGGTGAGCAGTACTTC.

The chain carries TRBV27 and TRBJ1-1; no firm D call. Looked up from germline, CDR1 is MNHEY and CDR2 is SMNVEV (reference sequence). The CDR3 is 15 amino acids. V was shortened by 1 base and J by 0 bases, with 9 bases between the two germline ends. The CDR3 spells CASSLYSLVNTEAFF. The CDR3 bases are TGTGCCAGCAGTTTATACAGCCTGGTGAACACTGAAGCTTTCTTT.